Listed below are T cell receptor beta chains from one sample, sequenced in a study of Tregs in tolerant kidney transplant recipients. Libraries were prepared by immunoSEQ multiplex PCR; TCRdb keeps only in-frame clonotypes and omits some of them. Of some 240,000 clones in the sample, approximately 83% were seen once. What was sequenced was CD4+ T cells from blood. Source of these receptors: a human donor in good health. CDR3s include the opening cysteine and the closing phenylalanine or tryptophan. Each record gives: J gene, D gene, clone size, V gene, CDR3 DNA, CDR3 protein. D genes are given only for firm matches. Only some rows state a clone size, as once, few, many or a class for expanded clones.

TRBJ2-5	TRBD1	.	TRBV11-2	TGTGCCAGCAGCCGTGGGACAGAAGAGACCCAGTACTTC	CASSRGTEETQYF
TRBJ2-7	.	.	TRBV7-9	TGCGCCAGCACCCCGTTGGGGCGCTGGGAAACCTCCTACGAGCAGTACTTC	CASTPLGRWETSYEQYF
TRBJ1-6	.	once	TRBV29-1	TGCAGCGTTTCGAGGGGAGGTAATTCACCCCTCCACTTT	CSVSRGGNSPLHF
TRBJ2-7	.	.	TRBV2	TGTGCCAGCAGTGAAATTGGGACGTTCGCGGTGAGCTCCTACGAGCAGTACTTC	CASSEIGTFAVSSYEQYF
TRBJ2-2	.	.	TRBV5-1	TGCGCCAGCAGCGGGGACACTAACACCGGGGAGCTGTTTTTT	CASSGDTNTGELFF
TRBJ2-3	.	.	TRBV2	TGTGCCAGCAGAAAGGGACCGCTGAGCACAGATACGCAGTATTTT	CASRKGPLSTDTQYF
TRBJ2-1	.	.	TRBV6-5	TGTGCCAGCAGTGCCACAGTATCTCCTGGATATGAGCAGTTCTTC	CASSATVSPGYEQFF
TRBJ1-5	.	.	TRBV6-5	TGTGCCAGCAGCCGCGGGACCGGAGATCAGCCCCAGCATTTT	CASSRGTGDQPQHF
TRBJ1-2	.	.	TRBV2	TGTGCCAGCAGTGAAGAGGCTCCCAGCGTCCTGGGTGGCTACACCTTC	CASSEEAPSVLGGYTF
TRBJ2-7	.	.	TRBV6-1	TGTGCCAGCAGCCCCGAAATGGGAGGCGAGCAGTACTTC	CASSPEMGGEQYF
TRBJ2-1	.	.	TRBV9	TGTGCCAGCACCGTTACAGGAGGCTCCTACAATGAGCAGTTCTTC	CASTVTGGSYNEQFF
TRBJ2-5	TRBD2	.	TRBV2	TGTGCCAGCAGTTATGCGGGGGTTCAAGAGACCCAGTACTTC	CASSYAGVQETQYF
TRBJ2-7	TRBD1	.	TRBV2	TGTGCCAGCAGTGGCCAGGGGGTTTGGGAGCAGTACTTC	CASSGQGVWEQYF
TRBJ2-1	TRBD2	.	TRBV29-1	TGCAGCGTTGGATCCACTAGCGGGAGGGCCTCTGAGCAGTTCTTC	CSVGSTSGRASEQFF
TRBJ1-5	.	.	TRBV2	TGTGCCAGCGGACGGGACTTCAATCAGCCCCAGCATTTT	CASGRDFNQPQHF
TRBJ1-4	.	.	TRBV7-8	TGTGCCAGCACCTATCGAGGGGTGACAGTTAATGACGAAAAACTGTTTTTT	CASTYRGVTVNDEKLFF
TRBJ2-1	.	.	TRBV12-5	TGTGCTAGTGGTTTGTCTTCAGAGGGGTTAAATGAGCAGTTCTTC	CASGLSSEGLNEQFF
TRBJ1-2	TRBD1	once	TRBV5-1	TGCGCCAGCAGCTCATCCGGGACAGGGGGCCAGGGCTACACCTTC	CASSSSGTGGQGYTF
TRBJ1-2	.	.	TRBV2	TGTGCCAGCAGTGAAATCGTCTCGGGCAGTGACTTC	CASSEIVSGSDF
TRBJ1-5	.	.	TRBV5-1	TGCGCCAGCAGCTTGGATTACTGGAATGGGCCCCAGCATTTT	CASSLDYWNGPQHF
TRBJ1-2	.	.	TRBV27	TGTGCCAGCAGTAGGGGTATCGGTGGCTACACCTTC	CASSRGIGGYTF
TRBJ2-7	.	.	TRBV23-1	TGCGCCAGCAGTCAGGGAGACGACAGCTCCTACGAGCAGTACTTC	CASSQGDDSSYEQYF
TRBJ1-1	TRBD1	once	TRBV5-1	TGCGCCAGCAGTTACCTCGGGACAGCGAACACTGAAGCTTTCTTT	CASSYLGTANTEAFF
TRBJ2-1	TRBD2	.	TRBV6-5	TGTGCCAGCACCCCCAGACTAGCGGGGGGGACTGAGCAGTTCTTC	CASTPRLAGGTEQFF
TRBJ1-5	.	.	TRBV5-8	TGTGCCAGCGGGTACCAGGGCGAGTATAGCAATCAGCCCCAGCATTTT	CASGYQGEYSNQPQHF
TRBJ2-1	.	.	TRBV2	TGTGCCAGCAATCTCAGGGGGGCGAATGAGCAGTTCTTC	CASNLRGANEQFF
TRBJ2-3	TRBD2	.	TRBV27	TGTGCCAGCAGTTGGGTTGGGGTAGCGGGGGTCACAGATACGCAGTATTTT	CASSWVGVAGVTDTQYF
TRBJ1-2	.	.	TRBV21-1	TGTGCCAGCAGCAAAGGGAGGTACCCTGCTAACTATGGCTACACCTTC	CASSKGRYPANYGYTF
TRBJ1-5	.	.	TRBV30	TGTGCCTGGACCCGCGCGAGTAGCAATCAGCCCCAGCATTTT	CAWTRASSNQPQHF
TRBJ2-7	TRBD2	.	TRBV10-1	TGCGCCAGCAGTGAAAAGCGGGGGGGCTCCGAGCAGTACTTC	CASSEKRGGSEQYF
TRBJ2-3	TRBD2	.	TRBV5-1	TGCGCCAGCAGCCTGGTTGGGACTAGCGGGGGGGCCACCGATACGCAGTATTTT	CASSLVGTSGGATDTQYF
TRBJ2-7	TRBD2	.	TRBV5-1	TGCGCCAGCAGCCGCGGACTAGCGGATCAACCAAGCTCCTACGAGCAGTACTTC	CASSRGLADQPSSYEQYF
TRBJ2-7	.	.	TRBV6-5	TGTGCCAGCAGTTCCGGGATTTCAAGGCGGTACGAGCAGTACTTC	CASSSGISRRYEQYF
TRBJ2-7	TRBD1	.	TRBV9	TGTGCCAGCAGCGCAGACGGGACAGGGAGTTACGAGCAGTACTTC	CASSADGTGSYEQYF
TRBJ2-1	.	.	TRBV7-2	TGTGCCAGCAGCTTACTCGGGAGTGCCTACAATGAGCAGTTCTTC	CASSLLGSAYNEQFF
TRBJ2-1	.	.	TRBV15	TGTGCCACCAGCAGAGATCGGTTCGGGAATGAGCAGTTCTTC	CATSRDRFGNEQFF
TRBJ2-3	.	.	TRBV7-8	TGTGCCAGCAGCTTATGGGGGGCAGCAGATACGCAGTATTTT	CASSLWGAADTQYF
TRBJ2-1	.	few	TRBV5-4	TGTGCCAGCGAGTGGCTGGGCAGAGACAATGAGCAGTTCTTC	CASEWLGRDNEQFF
TRBJ2-7	TRBD2	.	TRBV4-1	TGCGCCAGCAGCCAAGATGCGGGGGGCAGGGTCTACGAGCAGTACTTC	CASSQDAGGRVYEQYF
TRBJ2-7	.	.	TRBV12-5	TGTGCTAGTGGTTTGGGCCCTCTGGGGGGATCCTACGAGCAGTACTTC	CASGLGPLGGSYEQYF
TRBJ1-1	TRBD1	.	TRBV5-3	TGTGCCAGAAGCTTGGTGCCGACAGGGGGTCCTGAAGCTTTCTTT	CARSLVPTGGPEAFF
TRBJ2-1	TRBD1	.	TRBV5-4	TGTGCCAGCAGCAACGGACAGGGGGCAAGTAATGAGCAGTTCTTC	CASSNGQGASNEQFF
TRBJ2-7	TRBD2	.	TRBV5-3	TGTGCCAGAAGCTTGAGCGGGAGGGCCCTCTACGAGCAGTACTTC	CARSLSGRALYEQYF
TRBJ1-1	.	.	TRBV5-5	TGTGCCAGCAGCCCTACAGGGCTCGGGACTGAAGCTTTCTTT	CASSPTGLGTEAFF
TRBJ2-3	TRBD2	.	TRBV6-5	TGTGCCAGCAGTTTTGTAGCGGGAGAAGATACGCAGTATTTT	CASSFVAGEDTQYF
TRBJ1-2	.	.	TRBV2	TGTGCCAGCAGTGCAGTACCAGCCCCTAACTATGGCTACACCTTC	CASSAVPAPNYGYTF
TRBJ2-5	.	once	TRBV5-6	TGTGCCAGCAGCTTGGTAATACAGGAGACCCAGTACTTC	CASSLVIQETQYF
TRBJ2-1	.	.	TRBV11-3	TGTGCCAGCAGCTTAGCAGGCTCCTACAATGAGCAGTTCTTC	CASSLAGSYNEQFF
TRBJ1-4	TRBD1	once	TRBV30	TGTGCCTGGTCCGACAACGACAGGGGGCGGGAAAAACTGTTTTTT	CAWSDNDRGREKLFF
TRBJ1-2	TRBD1	.	TRBV5-4	TGTGCCAGCAGCTCTGACAGGGTGCGGGGCTACACCTTC	CASSSDRVRGYTF
TRBJ2-7	.	.	TRBV29-1	TGCAGCGTTGGGGGGTTATTACTAAACCACGAGCAGTACTTC	CSVGGLLLNHEQYF
TRBJ2-7	TRBD1	.	TRBV9	TGTGCCAGCAGCGCCTGGGACAGGGGGAACGAGCAGTACTTC	CASSAWDRGNEQYF
TRBJ1-2	.	few	TRBV6-5	TGTGCCAGCAGTTACCGATCGACAGGAGCCTATGGCTACACCTTC	CASSYRSTGAYGYTF
TRBJ2-1	.	once	TRBV12-5	TGTGCTAGTGGTTCAGGCGGGACAGACAATGAGCAGTTCTTC	CASGSGGTDNEQFF
TRBJ2-1	TRBD2	once	TRBV19	TGTGCCAGTACCCGGGCGGGGGGTGCCGCCAATGAGCAGTTCTTC	CASTRAGGAANEQFF